Below, 8 T cell receptor beta chains from the same sample are listed, as sequenced in a study of Ad26.COV2.S vaccination and SARS-CoV-2 variants. Using immunoSEQ multiplex PCR, the repertoire was profiled, and TCRdb retains in-frame clones only, with some absent. The repertoire holds a few hundred thousand clones, with roughly 91% as singletons. As for treatment: 19 received Ad26.COV2.S at low or high dose, single or two shots; a few received placebo; per-sample allocation not given. Sampling was done on day 63 after the first vaccine or placebo injection. The source material was peripheral blood, sampled in a trial of Ad26.COV2.S vaccine versus placebo. The receptors stem from a person between 18 and 60 years old who received the Ad26.COV2.S COVID-19 vaccine or a placebo.

The V gene is TRBV5-1, the J gene TRBJ2-7; TRBD2 matches 12 bases. In germline, CDR1 is SGHRS, CDR2 YFSETQ. The CDR3 is 15 residues long. Trimming cost V 2 bases and J 7 bases; bases outside gene matches: 7. The CDR3 sequence: CASSFKTSGSGEQYF. The CDR3 DNA reads TGCGCCAGCAGCTTCAAGACTAGCGGGAGCGGAGAGCAGTACTTC.

This clone was recorded once. V usage is TRBV28 and J usage is TRBJ2-7; D perhaps matches TRBD1 (5 bases). Between the trimmed V and J ends, which lost 5 bases and 3 bases, there was a span of 20 bases. Germline values: CDR1 MDHEN, CDR2 SYDVKM. This CDR3 is 16 amino acids long. DNA for the CDR3: TGTGCCAGCAGTGCCTTGACAGATCAATTCCACTACGAGCAGTACTTC. It translates to CASSALTDQFHYEQYF.

V is TRBV9 and J is TRBJ2-2; a possible D gene is TRBD2 (6 bases). The V gene lost 4 bases and the J gene lost 6 bases, with 19 bases spanning the gap. This CDR3 region has 16 residues. Germline CDR1 SGDLS, CDR2 YYNGEE. The CDR3 coding sequence is TGTGCCAGCAGCCCGCACCTGACTAGTATCTCCGGGGAGCTGTTTTTT. This sequence encodes CASSPHLTSISGELFF.

This clone was picked up one time. The chain recombines TRBV5-1 with TRBJ2-7, with 9 bases that match TRBD1. With 7 bases clipped from V and 6 bases from J, the junction kept 11 bases outside the gene matches. CDR1 and CDR2 (germline): SGHRS, YFSETQ. The CDR3 runs 14 residues. The CDR3 reads CASSMGTGMLEQYF. CDR3 in DNA: TGCGCCAGCTCAATGGGGACAGGGATGCTCGAGCAGTACTTC.

The gene calls are TRBV7-8 and TRBJ2-7; the match to TRBD1 covers 8 bases. Per germline, CDR1 SGHVS and CDR2 FQNEAQ. The ends lost 7 bases at V and 7 bases at J; junction bases unmatched: 12. The CDR3 has 14 amino acids. The DNA for the CDR3 is TGTGCCAGCACCCTGGACAGGGTGGAGGGGGAGCAGTACTTC. This codes for CASTLDRVEGEQYF.

In DNA, the CDR3 is TGTGCCAGCAGCTTAGGGGACAGGGGTGGGAATGAGCAGTTCTTC. Encoded protein: CASSLGDRGGNEQFF. V gene TRBV7-3 combines with J gene TRBJ2-1, with 10 bases aligning to TRBD1. V lost 2 bases, J lost 7 bases, and 5 bases stayed unmatched. CDR3 length equals 15 residues. Looked up from germline, CDR1 is SGHTA and CDR2 is FQGTGA.

The chain recombines TRBV27 with TRBJ2-1; 11 nucleotides align to TRBD2. Germline assignment: CDR1 MNHEY and CDR2 SMNVEV (reference sequence). The CDR3 has 17 amino acids. Germline trimming cut 0 bases from V and 5 bases from J; bases unmatched to any gene: 6. The CDR3 loop reads CASSLSSGLAANNEQFF. CDR3 nucleotide sequence: TGTGCCAGCAGTTTATCTTCGGGACTAGCGGCTAACAATGAGCAGTTCTTC.

V gene TRBV14 combines with J gene TRBJ1-6; D is undetermined. Trimming took off 5 bases at V and 8 bases at J, with 13 bases between the two ends. The CDR3 contains 14 residues. Germline V gene lookup returns CDR1 SGHDN and CDR2 FVKESK. Here the CDR3 reads CASSETVRHSPLHF. The CDR3 nucleotides read TGTGCCAGCAGCGAGACCGTCAGGCATTCACCCCTCCACTTT.